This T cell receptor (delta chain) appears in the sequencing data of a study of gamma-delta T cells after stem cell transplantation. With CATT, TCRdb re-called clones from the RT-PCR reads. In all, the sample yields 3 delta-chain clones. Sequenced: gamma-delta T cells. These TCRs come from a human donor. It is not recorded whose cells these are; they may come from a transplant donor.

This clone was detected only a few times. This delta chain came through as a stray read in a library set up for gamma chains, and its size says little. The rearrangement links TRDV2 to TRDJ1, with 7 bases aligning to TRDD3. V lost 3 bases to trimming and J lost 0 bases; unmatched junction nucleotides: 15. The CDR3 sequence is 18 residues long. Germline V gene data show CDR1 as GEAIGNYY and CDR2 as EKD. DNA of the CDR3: TGTGCCTGTGACGCTCTGGGGGGTACCCTAACGTACACCGATAAACTCATCTTT. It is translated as CACDALGGTLTYTDKLIF.